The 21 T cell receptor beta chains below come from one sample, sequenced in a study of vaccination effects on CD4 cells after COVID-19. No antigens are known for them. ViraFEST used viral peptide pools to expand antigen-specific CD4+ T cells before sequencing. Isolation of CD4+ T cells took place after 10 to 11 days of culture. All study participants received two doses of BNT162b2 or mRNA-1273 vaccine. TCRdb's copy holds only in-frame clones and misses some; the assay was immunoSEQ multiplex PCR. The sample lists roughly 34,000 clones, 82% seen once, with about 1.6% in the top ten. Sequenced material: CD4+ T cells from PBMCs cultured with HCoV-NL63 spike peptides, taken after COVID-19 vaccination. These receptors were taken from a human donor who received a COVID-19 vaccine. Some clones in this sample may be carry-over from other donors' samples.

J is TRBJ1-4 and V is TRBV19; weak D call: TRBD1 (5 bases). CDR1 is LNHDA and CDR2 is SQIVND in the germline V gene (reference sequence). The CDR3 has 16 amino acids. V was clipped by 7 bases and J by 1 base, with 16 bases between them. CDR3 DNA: TGTGCCAGTACCCCACAAGGGGTCCGAACTAATGAAAAACTGTTTTTT. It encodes CASTPQGVRTNEKLFF.

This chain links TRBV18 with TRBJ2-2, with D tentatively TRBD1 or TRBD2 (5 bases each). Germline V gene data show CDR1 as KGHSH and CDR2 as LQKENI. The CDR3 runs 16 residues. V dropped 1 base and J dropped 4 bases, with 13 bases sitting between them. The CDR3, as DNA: TGTGCCAGCTCACCACTCCGTGGGGGTAGCACCGGGGAGCTGTTTTTT. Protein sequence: CASSPLRGGSTGELFF.

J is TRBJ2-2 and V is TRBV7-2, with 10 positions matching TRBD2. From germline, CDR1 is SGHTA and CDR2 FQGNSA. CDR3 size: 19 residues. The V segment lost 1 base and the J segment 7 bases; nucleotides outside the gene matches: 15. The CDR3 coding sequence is TGTGCCAGCAGCTTAGTTGGCAGCGGGGGGGCCCGGTATATCGGGGAGCTGTTTTTT. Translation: CASSLVGSGGARYIGELFF.

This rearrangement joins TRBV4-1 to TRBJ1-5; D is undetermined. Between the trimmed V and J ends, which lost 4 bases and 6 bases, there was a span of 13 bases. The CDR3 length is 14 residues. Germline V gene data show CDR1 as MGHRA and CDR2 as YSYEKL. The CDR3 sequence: CASSRVSSIQPQHF. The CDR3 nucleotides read TGCGCCAGCAGCCGCGTGAGTAGTATTCAGCCCCAGCATTTT.

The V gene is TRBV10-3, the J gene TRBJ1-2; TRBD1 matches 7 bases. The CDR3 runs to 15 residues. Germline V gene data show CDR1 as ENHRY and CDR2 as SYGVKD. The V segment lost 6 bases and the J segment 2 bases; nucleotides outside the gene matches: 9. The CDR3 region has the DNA TGTGCCATCAGAGCATCCGGGACAGAGAACTATGGCTACACCTTC. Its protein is CAIRASGTENYGYTF.

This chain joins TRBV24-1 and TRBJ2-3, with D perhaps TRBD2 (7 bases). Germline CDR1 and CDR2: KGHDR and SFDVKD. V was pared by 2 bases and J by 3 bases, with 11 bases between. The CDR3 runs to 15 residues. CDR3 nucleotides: TGTGCCACCAGTGATTACCGGGGGGCAACAGATACGCAGTATTTT. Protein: CATSDYRGATDTQYF.

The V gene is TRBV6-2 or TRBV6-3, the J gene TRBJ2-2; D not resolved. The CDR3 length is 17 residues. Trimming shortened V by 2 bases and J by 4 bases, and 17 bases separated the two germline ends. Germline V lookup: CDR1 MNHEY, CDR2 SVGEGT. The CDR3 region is CASSYPILDGATGELFF. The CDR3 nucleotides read TGTGCCAGCAGTTACCCAATTTTGGACGGAGCCACCGGGGAGCTGTTTTTT.

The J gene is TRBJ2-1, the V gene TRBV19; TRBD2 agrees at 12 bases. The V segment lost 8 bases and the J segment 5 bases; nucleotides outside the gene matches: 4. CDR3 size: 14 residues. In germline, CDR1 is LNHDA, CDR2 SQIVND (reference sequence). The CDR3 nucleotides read TGTGCCAGTGAGACTAGCGGGGGCCACAATGAGCAGTTCTTC. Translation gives CASETSGGHNEQFF. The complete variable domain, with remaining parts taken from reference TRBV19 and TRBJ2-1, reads DGGITQSPKYLFRKEGQNVTLSCEQNLNHDAMYWYRQDPGQGLRLIYYSQIVNDFQKGDIAEGYSVSREKKESFPLTVTSAQKNPTAFYLCASETSGGHNEQFFGPGTRLTVL.

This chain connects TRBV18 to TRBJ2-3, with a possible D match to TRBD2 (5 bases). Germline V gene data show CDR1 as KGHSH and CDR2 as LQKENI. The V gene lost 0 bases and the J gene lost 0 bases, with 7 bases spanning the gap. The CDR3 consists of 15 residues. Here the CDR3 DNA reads TGTGCCAGCTCACCACCGAGGGCAAGCACAGATACGCAGTATTTT. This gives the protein CASSPPRASTDTQYF.

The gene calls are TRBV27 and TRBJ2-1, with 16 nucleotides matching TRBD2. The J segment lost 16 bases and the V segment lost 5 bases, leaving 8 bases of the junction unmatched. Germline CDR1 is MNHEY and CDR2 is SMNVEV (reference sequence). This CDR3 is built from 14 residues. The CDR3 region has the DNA TGTGCCAGCAGTCCGGGACTAGCGGGGGGGCCAGGTTTCTTC. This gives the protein CASSPGLAGGPGFF.

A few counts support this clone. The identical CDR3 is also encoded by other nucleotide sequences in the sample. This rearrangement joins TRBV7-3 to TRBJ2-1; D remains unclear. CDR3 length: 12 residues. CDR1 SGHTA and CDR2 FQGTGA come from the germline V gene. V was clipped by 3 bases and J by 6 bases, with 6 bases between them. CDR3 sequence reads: CASSFSGNEQFF. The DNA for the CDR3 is TGTGCCAGCAGCTTCTCCGGCAATGAGCAGTTCTTC.

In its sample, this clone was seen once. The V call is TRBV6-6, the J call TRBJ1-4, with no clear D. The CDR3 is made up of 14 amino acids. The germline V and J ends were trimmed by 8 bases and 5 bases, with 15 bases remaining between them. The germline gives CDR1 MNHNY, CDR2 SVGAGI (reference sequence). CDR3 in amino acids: CASRQAQTNEKLFF. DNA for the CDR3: TGTGCCAGCCGCCAGGCACAGACCAATGAAAAACTGTTTTTT.

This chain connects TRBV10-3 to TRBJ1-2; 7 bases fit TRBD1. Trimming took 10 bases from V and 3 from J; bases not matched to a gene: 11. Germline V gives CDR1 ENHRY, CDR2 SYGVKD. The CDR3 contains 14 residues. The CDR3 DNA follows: TGTGCCACCAGCTTAAGACAGGGTGACTATGGCTACACCTTC. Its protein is CATSLRQGDYGYTF.

This CDR3 reads CASSIKTGSYEKLFF. The CDR3 DNA is TGTGCCAGCAGCATCAAGACAGGCAGTTATGAAAAACTGTTTTTT. The V gene is TRBV7-9, the J gene TRBJ1-4, with D possibly being TRBD1 (6 bases). With 5 bases removed from V and 6 bases from J, the gap between germline ends came to 16 bases. The CDR3 sequence is 15 residues long. Looked up from germline, CDR1 is SEHNR and CDR2 is FQNEAQ (reference sequence).

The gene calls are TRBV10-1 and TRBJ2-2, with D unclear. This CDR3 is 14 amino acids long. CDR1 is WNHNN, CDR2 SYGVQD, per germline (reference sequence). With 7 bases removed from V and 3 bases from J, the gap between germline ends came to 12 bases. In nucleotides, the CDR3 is TGCGCCAGCACCCCATACACTGACACCGGGGAGCTGTTTTTT. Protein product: CASTPYTDTGELFF.

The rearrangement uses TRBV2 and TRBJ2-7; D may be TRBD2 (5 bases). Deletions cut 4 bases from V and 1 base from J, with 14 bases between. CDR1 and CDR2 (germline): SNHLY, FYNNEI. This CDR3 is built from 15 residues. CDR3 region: CASSAPGGGSYEQYV. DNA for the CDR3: TGTGCCAGCAGTGCCCCCGGCGGAGGATCCTACGAGCAGTACGTC.

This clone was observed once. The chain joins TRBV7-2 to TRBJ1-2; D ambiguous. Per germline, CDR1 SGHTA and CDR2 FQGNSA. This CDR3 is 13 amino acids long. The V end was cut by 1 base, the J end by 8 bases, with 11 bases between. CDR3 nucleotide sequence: TGTGCCAGCAGCTTAGGTCAGGAAAGGGGCTACACCTTC. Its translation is CASSLGQERGYTF.

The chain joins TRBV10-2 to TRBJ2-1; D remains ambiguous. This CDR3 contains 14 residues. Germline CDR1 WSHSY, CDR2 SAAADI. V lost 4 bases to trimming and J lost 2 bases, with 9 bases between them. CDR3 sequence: CASSGGSTYNEQFF. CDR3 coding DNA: TGCGCCAGCAGTGGAGGCAGCACCTACAATGAGCAGTTCTTC.

The CDR3 sequence: CASSIGPGRDGYTF. The CDR3 region has the DNA TGTGCCAGTAGTATAGGCCCAGGGCGCGATGGCTACACCTTC. The gene calls are TRBV19 and TRBJ1-2; D possibly corresponds to TRBD1 (5 bases). CDR1 LNHDA and CDR2 SQIVND come from the germline V gene (reference sequence). The CDR3 length is 14 residues. The V gene lost 1 base and the J gene lost 6 bases, with 12 bases spanning the gap.

The CDR3 sequence: CASRLPYGTGGSYEQYV. The CDR3 DNA is TGTGCAAGTCGCTTACCTTACGGGACAGGGGGCTCCTACGAGCAGTACGTC. V and J are TRBV12-2 and TRBJ2-7; the table names TRBD1, a call not compared with the DNA. TRBV12-2 is flagged as a pseudogene. The CDR3 is 17 amino acids.

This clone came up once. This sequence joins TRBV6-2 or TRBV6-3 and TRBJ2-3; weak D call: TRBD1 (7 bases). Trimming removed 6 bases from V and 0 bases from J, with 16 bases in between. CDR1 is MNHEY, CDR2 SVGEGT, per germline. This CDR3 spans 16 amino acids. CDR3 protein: CASSPTSGGSTDTQYF. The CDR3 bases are TGTGCCAGCAGCCCCACCTCAGGGGGGAGCACAGATACGCAGTATTTT.